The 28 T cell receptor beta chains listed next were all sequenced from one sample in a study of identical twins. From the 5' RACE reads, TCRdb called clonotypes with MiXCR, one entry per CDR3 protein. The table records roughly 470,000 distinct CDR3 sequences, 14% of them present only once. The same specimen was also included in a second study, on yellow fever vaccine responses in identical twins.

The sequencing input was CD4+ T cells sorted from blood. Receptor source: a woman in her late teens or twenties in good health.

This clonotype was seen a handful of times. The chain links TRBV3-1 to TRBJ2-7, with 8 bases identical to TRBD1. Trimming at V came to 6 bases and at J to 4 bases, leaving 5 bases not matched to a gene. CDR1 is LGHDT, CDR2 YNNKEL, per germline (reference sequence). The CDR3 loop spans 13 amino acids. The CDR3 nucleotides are TGTGCCAGCAGTAGACAGGGGCTGTACGAGCAGTACTTC. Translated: CASSRQGLYEQYF.

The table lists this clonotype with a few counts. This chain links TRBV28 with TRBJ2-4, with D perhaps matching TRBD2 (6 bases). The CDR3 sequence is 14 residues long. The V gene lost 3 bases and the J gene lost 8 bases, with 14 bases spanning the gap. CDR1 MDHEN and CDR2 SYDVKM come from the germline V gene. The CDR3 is CASSLSGLGDIQYF. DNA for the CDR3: TGTGCCAGCAGTTTGTCGGGACTGGGGGACATTCAGTACTTC.

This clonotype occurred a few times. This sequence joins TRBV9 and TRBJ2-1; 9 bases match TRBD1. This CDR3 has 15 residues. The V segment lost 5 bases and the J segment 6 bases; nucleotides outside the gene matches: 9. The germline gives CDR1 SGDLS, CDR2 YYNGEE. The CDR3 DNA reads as TGTGCCAGCAGGCCCGGACAGGGGAAGAGCAATGAGCAGTTCTTC. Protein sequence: CASRPGQGKSNEQFF.

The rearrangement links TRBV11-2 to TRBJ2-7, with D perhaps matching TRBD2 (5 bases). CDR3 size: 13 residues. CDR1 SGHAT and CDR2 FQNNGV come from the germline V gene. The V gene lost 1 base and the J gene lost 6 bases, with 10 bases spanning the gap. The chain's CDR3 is CASSLGGPVEQYF. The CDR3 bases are TGTGCCAGCAGCTTAGGAGGGCCAGTCGAGCAGTACTTC.

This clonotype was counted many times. The CDR3 sequence is CSASRAQETQYF. The CDR3 DNA follows: TGCAGTGCTAGCAGGGCCCAAGAGACCCAGTACTTC. J is TRBJ2-5 and V is TRBV20-1; D may be TRBD1 (5 bases). V was cut by 3 bases and J by 1 base, with 6 bases left in between. Germline V lookup: CDR1 DFQATT, CDR2 SNEGSKA (reference sequence). CDR3 length equals 12 residues.

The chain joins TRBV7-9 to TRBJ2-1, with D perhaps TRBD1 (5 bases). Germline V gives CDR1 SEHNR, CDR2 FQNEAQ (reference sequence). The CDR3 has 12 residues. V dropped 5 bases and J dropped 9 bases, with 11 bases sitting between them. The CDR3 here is CASSLKQGEQFF. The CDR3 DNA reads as TGTGCCAGCAGCCTGAAGCAGGGTGAGCAGTTCTTC.

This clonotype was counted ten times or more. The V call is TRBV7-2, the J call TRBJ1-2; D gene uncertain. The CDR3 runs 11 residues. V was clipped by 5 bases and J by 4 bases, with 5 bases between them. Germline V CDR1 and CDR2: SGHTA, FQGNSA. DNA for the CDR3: TGTGCCAGCAGCCCGGCCTATGGCTACACCTTC. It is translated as CASSPAYGYTF.

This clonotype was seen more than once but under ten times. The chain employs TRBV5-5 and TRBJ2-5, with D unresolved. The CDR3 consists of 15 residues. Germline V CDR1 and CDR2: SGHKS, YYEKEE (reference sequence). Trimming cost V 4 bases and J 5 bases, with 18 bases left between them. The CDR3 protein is CASSPDPFRLETQYF. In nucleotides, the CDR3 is TGTGCCAGCAGCCCGGACCCCTTTAGGTTGGAGACCCAGTACTTC.

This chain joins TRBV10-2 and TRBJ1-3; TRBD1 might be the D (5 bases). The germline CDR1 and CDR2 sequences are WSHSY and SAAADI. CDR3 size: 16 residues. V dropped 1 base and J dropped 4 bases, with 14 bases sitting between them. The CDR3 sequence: CASSELSGRSGNTIYF. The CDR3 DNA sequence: TGCGCCAGCAGTGAGTTGTCAGGGAGGTCCGGAAACACCATATATTTT.

The CDR3 DNA follows: TGCGCCAGCAGCTTGGACGGGACCCCCTACGAGCAGTACTTC. Protein sequence: CASSLDGTPYEQYF. The chain links TRBV5-1 to TRBJ2-7, with D perhaps given as TRBD1 or TRBD2 (5 bases each). This CDR3 has 14 amino acids. Germline-derived CDR1 and CDR2 are SGHRS and YFSETQ. Trimming removed 0 bases at V and 2 bases at J, with 9 bases between.

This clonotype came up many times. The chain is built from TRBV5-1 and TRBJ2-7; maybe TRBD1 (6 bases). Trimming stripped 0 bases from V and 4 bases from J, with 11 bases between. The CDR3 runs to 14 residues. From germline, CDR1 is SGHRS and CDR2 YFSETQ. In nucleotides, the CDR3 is TGCGCCAGCAGCTTGGTTCCAGGGGAGTACGAGCAGTACTTC. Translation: CASSLVPGEYEQYF.

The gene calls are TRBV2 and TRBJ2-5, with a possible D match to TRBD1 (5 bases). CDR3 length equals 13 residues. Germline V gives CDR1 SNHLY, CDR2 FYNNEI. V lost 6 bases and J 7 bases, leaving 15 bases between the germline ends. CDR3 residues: CASSKTDQGTQYF. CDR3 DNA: TGTGCCAGCAGCAAGACAGACCAGGGGACCCAGTACTTC.

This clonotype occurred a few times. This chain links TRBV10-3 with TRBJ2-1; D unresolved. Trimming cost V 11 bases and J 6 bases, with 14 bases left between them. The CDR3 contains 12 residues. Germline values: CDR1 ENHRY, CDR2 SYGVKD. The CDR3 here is CAAHGQSNEQFF. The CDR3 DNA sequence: TGTGCCGCCCACGGGCAGTCCAATGAGCAGTTCTTC.

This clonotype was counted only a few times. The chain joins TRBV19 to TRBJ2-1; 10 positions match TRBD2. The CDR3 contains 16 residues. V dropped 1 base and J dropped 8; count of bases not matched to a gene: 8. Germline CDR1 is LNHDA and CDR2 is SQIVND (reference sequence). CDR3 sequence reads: CASSIGSGGAADEQFF. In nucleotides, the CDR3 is TGTGCCAGTAGTATAGGAAGCGGGGGGGCCGCGGATGAGCAGTTCTTC. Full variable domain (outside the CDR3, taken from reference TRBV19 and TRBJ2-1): DGGITQSPKYLFRKEGQNVTLSCEQNLNHDAMYWYRQDPGQGLRLIYYSQIVNDFQKGDIAEGYSVSREKKESFPLTVTSAQKNPTAFYLCASSIGSGGAADEQFFGPGTRLTVL.

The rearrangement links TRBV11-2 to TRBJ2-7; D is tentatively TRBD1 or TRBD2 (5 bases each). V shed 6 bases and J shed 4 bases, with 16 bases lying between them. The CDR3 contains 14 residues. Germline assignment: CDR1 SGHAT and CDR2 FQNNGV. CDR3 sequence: CASRDPGPRYEQYF. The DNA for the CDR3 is TGTGCCAGCAGGGATCCGGGACCGAGGTACGAGCAGTACTTC.

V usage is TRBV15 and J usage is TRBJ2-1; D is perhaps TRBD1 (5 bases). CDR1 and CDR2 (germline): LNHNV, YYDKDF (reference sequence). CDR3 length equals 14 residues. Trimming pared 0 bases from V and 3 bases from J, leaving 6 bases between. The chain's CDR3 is CATSREDSYNEQFF. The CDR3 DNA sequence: TGTGCCACCAGCAGAGAAGACAGCTACAATGAGCAGTTCTTC.

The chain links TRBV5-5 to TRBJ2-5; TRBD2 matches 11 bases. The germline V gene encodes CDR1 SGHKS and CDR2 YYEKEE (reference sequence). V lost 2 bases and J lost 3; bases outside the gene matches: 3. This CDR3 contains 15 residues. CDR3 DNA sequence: TGTGCCAGCAGCTTACTAGCGGGGGCGGAAGAGACCCAGTACTTC. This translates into CASSLLAGAEETQYF.

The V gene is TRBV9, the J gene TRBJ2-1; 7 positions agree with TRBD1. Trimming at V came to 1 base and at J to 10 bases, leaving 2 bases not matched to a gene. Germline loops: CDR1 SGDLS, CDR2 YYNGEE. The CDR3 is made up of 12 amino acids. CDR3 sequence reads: CASSVTRGEQFF. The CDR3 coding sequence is TGTGCCAGCAGCGTAACCAGGGGGGAGCAGTTCTTC. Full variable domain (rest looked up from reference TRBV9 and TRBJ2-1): DSGVTQTPKHLITATGQRVTLRCSPRSGDLSVYWYQQSLDQGLQFLIQYYNGEERAKGNILERFSAQQFPDLHSELNLSSLELGDSALYFCASSVTRGEQFFGPGTRLTVL.

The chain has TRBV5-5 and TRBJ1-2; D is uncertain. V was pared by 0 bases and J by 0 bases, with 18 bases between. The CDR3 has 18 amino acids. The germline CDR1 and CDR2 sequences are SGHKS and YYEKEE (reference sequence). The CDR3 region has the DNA TGTGCCAGCAGCTTGGCGGTCGGTTTTCGGACTTCTAACTATGGCTACACCTTC. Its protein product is CASSLAVGFRTSNYGYTF.

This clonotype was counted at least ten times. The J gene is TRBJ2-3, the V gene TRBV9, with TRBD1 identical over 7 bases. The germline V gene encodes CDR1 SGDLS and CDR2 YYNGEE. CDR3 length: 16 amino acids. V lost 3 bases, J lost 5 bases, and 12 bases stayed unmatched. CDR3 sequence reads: CASSALLQGRQDTQYF. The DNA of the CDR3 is TGTGCCAGCAGCGCTCTTCTACAGGGGCGACAAGATACGCAGTATTTT.

CDR3 nucleotide sequence: TGTGCCAGCAGCTCCTCAGGGACGGTCTACGAGCAGTACTTC. It is translated as CASSSSGTVYEQYF. This rearrangement joins TRBV5-6 to TRBJ2-7, with D tentatively TRBD1 or TRBD2 (5 bases each). With 3 bases removed from V and 3 bases from J, the gap between germline ends came to 13 bases. Per the germline V gene, CDR1 is SGHDT and CDR2 is YYEEEE. This CDR3 spans 14 amino acids.

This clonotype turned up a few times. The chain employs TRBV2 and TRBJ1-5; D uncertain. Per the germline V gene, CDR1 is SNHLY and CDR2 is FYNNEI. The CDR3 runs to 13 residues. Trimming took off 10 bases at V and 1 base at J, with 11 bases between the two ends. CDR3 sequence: CATSGMSNQPQHF. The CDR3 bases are TGTGCCACGTCGGGAATGAGCAATCAGCCCCAGCATTTT.

The CDR3 region has the DNA TGTGCCAGCAGCGGGCTGGGGGCCAGCACAGATACGCAGTATTTT. It yields the protein CASSGLGASTDTQYF. The gene calls are TRBV9 and TRBJ2-3; perhaps TRBD1 as D (6 bases). CDR1 is SGDLS and CDR2 is YYNGEE in the germline V gene. V lost 3 bases and J 0 bases, leaving 11 bases between the germline ends. The CDR3 spans 15 residues.

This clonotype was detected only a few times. The CDR3 DNA reads TGTGCCAGCAGCCCGGCCAAAGGGAATGAGCAGTTCTTC. This gives the protein CASSPAKGNEQFF. V is TRBV11-2 and J is TRBJ2-1; D remains unclear. From germline, CDR1 is SGHAT and CDR2 FQNNGV. This CDR3 is 13 amino acids long. V lost 5 bases to trimming and J lost 7 bases, with 12 bases between them. The complete variable domain, with remaining parts taken from reference TRBV11-2 and TRBJ2-1, reads EAGVAQSPRYKIIEKRQSVAFWCNPISGHATLYWYQQILGQGPKLLIQFQNNGVVDDSQLPKDRFSAERLKGVDSTLKIQPAKLEDSAVYLCASSPAKGNEQFFGPGTRLTVL.

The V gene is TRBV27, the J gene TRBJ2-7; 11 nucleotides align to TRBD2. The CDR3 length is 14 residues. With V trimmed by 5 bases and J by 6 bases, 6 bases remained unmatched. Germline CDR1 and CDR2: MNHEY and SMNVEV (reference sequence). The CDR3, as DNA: TGTGCCAGCAGTCTACTAGCGGGAGCCCCCGAGCAGTACTTC. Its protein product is CASSLLAGAPEQYF.

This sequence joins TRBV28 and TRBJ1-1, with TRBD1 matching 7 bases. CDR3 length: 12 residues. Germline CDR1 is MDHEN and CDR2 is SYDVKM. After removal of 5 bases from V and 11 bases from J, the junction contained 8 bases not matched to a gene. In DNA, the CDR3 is TGTGCCAGCAGTGAAACAGGCAGGGGGGCTTTCTTT. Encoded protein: CASSETGRGAFF.

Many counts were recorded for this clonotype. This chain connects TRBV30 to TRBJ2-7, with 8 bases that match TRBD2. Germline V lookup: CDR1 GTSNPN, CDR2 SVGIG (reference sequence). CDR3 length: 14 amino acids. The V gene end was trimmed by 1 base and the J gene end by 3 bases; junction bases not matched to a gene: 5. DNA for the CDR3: TGTGCCTGGAGTGGGACTAGCAGATTCTACGAGCAGTACTTC. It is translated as CAWSGTSRFYEQYF.

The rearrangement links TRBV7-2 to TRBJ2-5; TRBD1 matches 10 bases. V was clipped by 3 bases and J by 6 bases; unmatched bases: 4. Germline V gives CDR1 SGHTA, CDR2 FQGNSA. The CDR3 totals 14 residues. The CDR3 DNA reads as TGTGCCAGCAGCTTGGGACAGGGGACGCAGACCCAGTACTTC. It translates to CASSLGQGTQTQYF.